The 5 T cell receptor beta chains listed next were all sequenced from one sample in a study of post-analysis software for immune sequencing data. Whole-study findings and limits: TRBV segments more frequent in patients than in controls numbered several and included TRBV5-6, TRBV5-1 and TRBV20-1.

Their antigen targets remain unknown. Unique molecular identifiers featured in each of the TCR beta cDNA libraries. TCRdb passed the PCR reads through MiXCR, listing each CDR3 protein once. This sample carries 700,000 to 900,000 distinct CDR3 sequences, just over 45% of them seen once, and the ten largest clones take 4.9%. The source material was blood. The source of these receptors is a girl aged 5-17 years with multiple sclerosis.

The chain employs TRBV7-2 and TRBJ2-7; D gene unclear. V dropped 4 bases and J dropped 3 bases, with 13 bases sitting between them. CDR1 is SGHTA and CDR2 is FQGNSA in the germline V gene. This CDR3 has 14 amino acids. The CDR3 DNA reads as TGTGCCAGCAGCTACACGACACCGATCTACGAGCAGTACTTC. It yields the protein CASSYTTPIYEQYF.

The chain is built from TRBV5-1 and TRBJ2-7; 8 bases agree with TRBD1. Germline V lookup: CDR1 SGHRS, CDR2 YFSETQ. CDR3 length: 14 amino acids. The trim removed 2 bases at V and 5 bases at J, leaving 6 bases unmatched. The CDR3 region has the DNA TGCGCCAGCAGCTTAGAGCAGGGGGCCCACGAGCAGTACTTC. As protein: CASSLEQGAHEQYF.

V is TRBV12-3 or TRBV12-4 and J is TRBJ1-2; 7 nucleotides line up with TRBD1. Trimming took 5 bases from V and 1 from J; bases not matched to a gene: 13. The CDR3 loop spans 17 amino acids. The CDR3 reads CASSPLGQRTLNYGYTF. Written as DNA, the CDR3 is TGTGCCAGCAGTCCCTTGGGACAGCGAACCCTTAACTATGGCTACACCTTC.

The rearrangement uses TRBV7-2 and TRBJ2-4, with D tentatively TRBD1 (5 bases). The V end was cut by 4 bases, the J end by 0 bases, with 13 bases between. CDR1 is SGHTA, CDR2 FQGNSA, per germline. The CDR3 is 16 residues long. CDR3 region: CASSSQGFAAKNIQYF. CDR3 in DNA: TGTGCCAGCAGCTCCCAGGGATTTGCAGCCAAAAACATTCAGTACTTC.

As to this clonotype: This may be a read error, as it is one base from a much larger clone. V gene TRBV29-1 combines with J gene TRBJ2-7; D is uncertain. The CDR3 extends over 11 amino acids. The germline V and J ends were trimmed by 7 bases and 4 bases, with 11 bases remaining between them. The germline CDR1 and CDR2 sequences are SQVTM and ANQGSEA. DNA for the CDR3: TGCAGCGCTCTGACGGTGTACGAGCAGTACTTC. Residues: CSALTVYEQYF.